The source of this T cell receptor beta chain is a study of Graves' ophthalmopathy and Graves' hyperthyroidism. As for the study in general: The blood sample was drawn at first diagnosis and before any treatment. Points from the study as a whole: Between ophthalmopathy and stable hyperthyroidism, a 13-signature model drew a separation with approximately 87% sensitivity and roughly 80% specificity. At 70.59% sensitivity and approximately 72% specificity, the model predicted progression of the ophthalmopathy. Blood also held most thyroid clonotypes expanded above 0.001 frequency.

About this clonotype: Its antigen is unidentified.

The CDR3 loop spans 12 amino acids. V was clipped by 1 base and J by 3 bases, with 3 bases between them. Germline V gene lookup returns CDR1 LNHNV and CDR2 YYDKDF (reference sequence). RNA served as the template for amplifying TCR beta CDR3 regions. RT-PCR was first run with HTBI primers, then multiplex PCR in a second round. TCRdb reprocessed the multiplex PCR reads with MiXCR, giving one entry per CDR3 protein. Among about 220,000 distinct CDR3 sequences listed, under 25% were seen once. This clonotype was obtained from a woman in her forties or fifties with Graves' ophthalmopathy. What was sequenced was peripheral blood. The chain links TRBV15 to TRBJ1-2; D is uncertain. The CDR3 DNA reads TGTGCCACCAGCAGAGGTGACTATGGCTACACCTTC. Its translation is CATSRGDYGYTF.